The 15 T cell receptor beta chains reported below all come from one sample, sequenced in a study of control samples from healthy donors and cancer patients. Sequencing used immunoSEQ multiplex PCR; TCRdb keeps in-frame clones, though not all of them. The sample lists under 200,000 clones, 93% occurring once. Material for sequencing was blood. The receptor set was obtained from a woman between 55 and 75 years old in good health.

The rearrangement uses TRBV20-1 and TRBJ1-2; D is unresolved. Between the trimmed V and J ends, which lost 6 bases and 3 bases, there was a span of 8 bases. Germline assignment: CDR1 DFQATT and CDR2 SNEGSKA (reference sequence). The CDR3 has 11 amino acids. The CDR3 DNA reads as TGCAGTGCCATAATGGACTATGGCTACACCTTC. Translated, it gives CSAIMDYGYTF.

This clone was observed once. The chain recombines TRBV6-5 with TRBJ1-2; D is possibly TRBD1 (5 bases). CDR1 MNHEY and CDR2 SVGAGI come from the germline V gene. V was clipped by 2 bases and J by 2 bases, with 12 bases between them. CDR3 length: 15 residues. Written as DNA, the CDR3 is TGTGCCAGCAGTTACGGTCTTCCAGGGAACTATGGCTACACCTTC. Translating gives CASSYGLPGNYGYTF.

V is TRBV6-2 or TRBV6-3 and J is TRBJ2-3; no clear D. CDR3 length: 16 residues. With 4 bases removed from V and 3 bases from J, the gap between germline ends came to 17 bases. Germline CDR1 and CDR2: MNHEY and SVGEGT. CDR3 sequence reads: CASSSSISDGTDTQYF. Written as DNA, the CDR3 is TGTGCCAGCAGTTCTTCTATTTCGGACGGGACAGATACGCAGTATTTT.

This chain connects TRBV2 to TRBJ1-6, with a tentative D call TRBD1 (6 bases). CDR3 length: 17 amino acids. The germline V gene encodes CDR1 SNHLY and CDR2 FYNNEI. Trimming removed 6 bases at V and 5 bases at J, with 20 bases between. This CDR3 is CASRPLGGARDNSPLHF. In DNA, the CDR3 is TGTGCCAGCAGGCCCCTAGGGGGAGCTCGGGATAATTCACCCCTCCACTTT. Supplemented by reference TRBV2 and TRBJ1-6, the full variable domain reads EPEVTQTPSHQVTQMGQEVILRCVPISNHLYFYWYRQILGQKVEFLVSFYNNEISEKSEIFDDQFSVERPDGSNFTLKIRSTKLEDSAMYFCASRPLGGARDNSPLHFGNGTRLTVT.

The V call is TRBV6-6, the J call TRBJ1-1, with a possible D match to TRBD1 (6 bases). V dropped 6 bases and J dropped 3 bases, with 11 bases sitting between them. This CDR3 has 13 residues. Germline V lookup: CDR1 MNHNY, CDR2 SVGAGI (reference sequence). CDR3: CASRVKGDTEAFF. CDR3 coding DNA: TGTGCCAGCAGGGTGAAGGGGGACACTGAAGCTTTCTTT.

The chain combines TRBV19 with TRBJ1-1; D is possibly TRBD1 (5 bases). The V gene's germline CDR1 is LNHDA and CDR2 SQIVND (reference sequence). V lost 2 bases, J lost 1 base, and 8 bases lay in between. This CDR3 is built from 14 residues. The CDR3: CASSIHGGNTEAFF. CDR3 in DNA: TGTGCCAGTAGTATACACGGGGGGAACACTGAAGCTTTCTTT.

The genes are TRBV18 and TRBJ1-3; D is ambiguous. The CDR3 length is 14 residues. CDR1 and CDR2 (germline): KGHSH, LQKENI. The germline V and J ends were trimmed by 5 bases and 0 bases, with 8 bases remaining between them. The CDR3: CASSDTISGNTIYF. The DNA of the CDR3 is TGTGCCAGCTCAGACACTATCTCTGGAAACACCATATATTTT.

The V and J genes are TRBV6-5 and TRBJ1-1; D possibly corresponds to TRBD1 (5 bases). V shed 8 bases and J shed 1 base, with 11 bases lying between them. The CDR3 is made up of 13 amino acids. CDR1 and CDR2 from the germline V gene are MNHEY and SVGAGI. Here the CDR3 reads CASFWGRNTEAFF. The CDR3 DNA reads TGTGCCAGCTTTTGGGGCAGGAACACTGAAGCTTTCTTT.

The rearrangement uses TRBV4-3 and TRBJ1-3; D gene ambiguous. This CDR3 has 16 amino acids. Trimming pared 1 base from V and 0 bases from J, leaving 10 bases between. The V gene's germline CDR1 is LGHNA and CDR2 YSLEER. The CDR3 loop is CASSQARDFSGNTIYF. The CDR3 nucleotides are TGCGCCAGCAGCCAAGCTAGGGATTTCTCTGGAAACACCATATATTTT.

As DNA, the CDR3 is TGTGCCAGCAGTGAGGGCTACCTCTACGAGCAGTACTTC. Its protein is CASSEGYLYEQYF. V is TRBV2 and J is TRBJ2-7; no firm D call. The CDR3 sequence is 13 residues long. V was shortened by 3 bases and J by 3 bases, with 9 bases between the two germline ends. CDR1 is SNHLY, CDR2 FYNNEI, per germline.

This rearrangement joins TRBV24-1 to TRBJ2-2; TRBD1 matches at 10 bases. Germline lookup yields CDR1 KGHDR and CDR2 SFDVKD. The CDR3 length is 16 residues. The junction had 7 bases not matched to a gene; V was cut back by 5 bases and J by 5 bases. This CDR3 reads CATSAGGQGKTGELFF. For the CDR3, the DNA is TGTGCCACCAGTGCCGGGGGACAGGGGAAAACCGGGGAGCTGTTTTTT.

The V call is TRBV7-8, the J call TRBJ1-4; TRBD1 matches 11 bases. Germline V gene sequence: CDR1 SGHVS, CDR2 FQNEAQ. The V segment lost 5 bases and the J segment 10 bases; nucleotides outside the gene matches: 12. CDR3 length: 16 amino acids. CDR3 DNA: TGTGCCAGCAGCCCACCCGGGGACAGGGGGACGGGAAAACTGTTTTTT. Protein: CASSPPGDRGTGKLFF.

In nucleotides, the CDR3 is TGTGCCAGCAGCTTAACGACAGCTGGAAACACCATATATTTT. Encoded protein: CASSLTTAGNTIYF. The rearrangement links TRBV7-6 to TRBJ1-3; TRBD1 might be the D (5 bases). V was cut by 2 bases and J by 2 bases, with 7 bases left in between. The CDR3 has 14 amino acids. Per the germline V gene, CDR1 is SGHVS and CDR2 is FNYEAQ.

The chain carries TRBV5-4 and TRBJ1-3; 8 bases agree with TRBD1. Trimming cost V 4 bases and J 8 bases; bases outside gene matches: 5. Germline-derived CDR1 and CDR2 are SGHNT and YYREEE (reference sequence). CDR3 length equals 13 residues. CDR3 coding DNA: TGTGCCAGCAGCCTCGGACAGGGAGACACCATATATTTT. This sequence encodes CASSLGQGDTIYF.

The chain combines TRBV4-1 with TRBJ1-1; a possible D gene is TRBD1 (5 bases). CDR1 is MGHRA and CDR2 is YSYEKL in the germline V gene. This CDR3 is built from 16 residues. Between the trimmed V and J ends, which lost 0 bases and 0 bases, there was a span of 11 bases. For the CDR3, the DNA is TGCGCCAGCAGCCAAGAGGGTGCAGGGATGAACACTGAAGCTTTCTTT. It is translated as CASSQEGAGMNTEAFF.